This record concerns one TCR beta chain sequence. What it binds is unknown. The source of the sample is a study of cytomegalovirus exposure and HLA in healthy donors. In the PCR, 60 Vbeta and 13 Jbeta primers were used. Clones were sequenced by immunoSEQ multiplex PCR, and TCRdb holds only the in-frame ones, with some missing. The sample lists about 170,000 clones; 65% to 85% were seen once. Study outcomes and limitations: TCR beta V- and J-gene trimming was later associated with a missense DCLRE1C variant. Reportedly, TCR beta sequences accurately predicted HLA-A and HLA-B alleles in most subjects.

This CDR3 is 15 amino acids long. J was trimmed by 8 bases and V by 5 bases; bases with no gene match: 12. Germline V gene sequence: CDR1 SGHTA, CDR2 FQGTGA. The chain carries TRBV7-3 and TRBJ2-3; 8 nucleotides match TRBD2. The specimen was PBMCs. The sequence was collected from a woman aged 45-60 years in good health and CMV-seropositive. The CDR3 loop is CASSRSGGVFGTQYF. CDR3 sequence (DNA): TGTGCCAGCAGCCGATCGGGGGGGGTGTTTGGTACGCAGTATTTT.